The entry below describes one TCR beta chain. The data were obtained in a study of blood T cell repertoires in COVID-19. Turning to the study itself: COVID-19 samples, acute and convalescent, were from the United States, Italy and Spain.

V was pared by 6 bases and J by 1 base, with 12 bases between. The CDR3 spans 14 residues. The V gene's germline CDR1 is SGHTA and CDR2 FQGNSA. In the source study's methods: Scientists estimated how many nucleated cells there were by amplifying reference gene primers. Assay used: immunoSEQ multiplex PCR; TCRdb lists only in-frame clones, some missing. V and J calls and clone size are copied from that table; D and trimming were computed from the DNA. This sample has 65,000 to 70,000 clones, with roughly 87% found just once. Sequenced sample: peripheral blood. V is TRBV7-2 and J is TRBJ1-2, with D hard to call. This receptor was taken from an elderly woman with acute or convalescent COVID-19. The CDR3: CASSRGSFNYGYTF. The CDR3 coding sequence is TGTGCCAGCAGTCGCGGGTCCTTTAACTATGGCTACACCTTC.